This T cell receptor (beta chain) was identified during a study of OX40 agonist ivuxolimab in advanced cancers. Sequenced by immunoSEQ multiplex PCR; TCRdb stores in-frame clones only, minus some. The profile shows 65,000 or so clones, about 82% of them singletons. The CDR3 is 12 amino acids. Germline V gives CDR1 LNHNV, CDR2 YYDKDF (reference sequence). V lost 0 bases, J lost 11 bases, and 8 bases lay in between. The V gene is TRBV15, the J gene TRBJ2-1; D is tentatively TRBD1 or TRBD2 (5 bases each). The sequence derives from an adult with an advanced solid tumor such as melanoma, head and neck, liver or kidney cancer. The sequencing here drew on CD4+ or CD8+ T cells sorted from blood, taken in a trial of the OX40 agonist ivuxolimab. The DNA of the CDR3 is TGTGCCACCAGCAGAGACGAGGGGAAGCAGTTCTTC. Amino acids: CATSRDEGKQFF.